The sequence of this T cell receptor beta chain was determined in a study of T cell clonality in common variable immunodeficiency. Ten or more counts support this clone. The antigen remains undetermined. The read finishes 3 residues shy of the CDR3 end, and the germline J gene is used to complete it. Germline V gene data show CDR1 as DFQATT and CDR2 as SNEGSKA (reference sequence). With 1 base removed from V and 4 bases from J, the gap between germline ends came to 14 bases. The CDR3 covers 14 residues. Caucasian heritage predominated among both patients and controls. Heparinized whole blood, about 4.5 to 8.5 ml, came from each donor. Assay: immunoSEQ multiplex PCR; the TCRdb copy retains only in-frame clones and omits some. The data show roughly 29,000 clones, with none appearing a single time. Notes on the study in general: Links between repertoire features and CVID complications were heterogeneity-limited. Common variable immunodeficiency TCR beta sequences reportedly had fewer deletions and N-nucleotide insertions.

The sample taken for sequencing was peripheral blood mononuclear cells. The origin of this receptor is a person between 18 and 75 years old in good health. The chain recombines TRBV20-1 with TRBJ2-7, with D perhaps matching TRBD1 (6 bases). The CDR3 bases that were read are TGCAGTGCTAGAGCCGGGACATTAAGTTACGAG. Protein: CSARAGTLSYE. The entire CDR3 reads CSARAGTLSYEQYF.